This entry lists 25 T cell receptor beta chains sequenced from one sample in a study of response to subunit inactivated influenza vaccine. A single record per CDR3 protein comes from TCRdb applying MiXCR to the RT-PCR reads. In the table there are 450,000 to 700,000 distinct CDR3 sequences, approximately 15% of which are singletons. The sample was PBMCs from blood, taken 11 to 12 days after vaccination. These receptors all stem from a man in his fifties or sixties who received an inactivated influenza vaccine.

This clonotype occurred a few times. The chain is built from TRBV12-3 or TRBV12-4 and TRBJ2-3, with D possibly TRBD2 on 6 matching bases. V was pared by 5 bases and J by 2 bases, with 14 bases between. The CDR3 covers 15 residues. CDR3 residues: CASSPDGRITDTQYF. Here the CDR3 DNA reads TGTGCCAGCAGTCCAGACGGGAGAATCACAGATACGCAGTATTTT.

The chain links TRBV27 to TRBJ2-7, with 9 bases fitting TRBD1. The CDR3 is made up of 14 amino acids. CDR1 and CDR2 (germline): MNHEY, SMNVEV (reference sequence). The V segment lost 8 bases and the J segment 2 bases; nucleotides outside the gene matches: 7. Written as DNA, the CDR3 is TGTGCCAGCGGTACCGGGACAGGGACCTACGAGCAGTACTTC. Protein product: CASGTGTGTYEQYF.

A few counts support this clonotype. The chain is built from TRBV20-1 and TRBJ2-7, with TRBD1 matching 8 bases. Unmatched junction bases numbered 20, after V lost 1 base and J lost 6 bases. In germline, CDR1 is DFQATT, CDR2 SNEGSKA (reference sequence). This CDR3 is built from 18 residues. The CDR3 sequence is CSARGGVLSGARGREQYF. The CDR3 DNA sequence: TGCAGTGCTAGAGGTGGGGTCCTCAGTGGTGCCAGGGGGCGCGAGCAGTACTTC.

This chain connects TRBV13 to TRBJ2-1; D possibly corresponds to TRBD2 (5 bases). Between the trimmed V and J ends, which lost 0 bases and 5 bases, there was a span of 11 bases. The germline CDR1 and CDR2 sequences are PRHDT and FYEKMQ (reference sequence). This CDR3 region has 15 residues. CDR3 coding DNA: TGTGCCAGCAGCTTAGGGCTAGCACAAAACAATGAGCAGTTCTTC. Translated: CASSLGLAQNNEQFF.

This clonotype was seen only a few times. This rearrangement joins TRBV12-3 or TRBV12-4 to TRBJ2-7, with 12 nucleotides matching TRBD2. The CDR3 covers 16 residues. Trimming at V came to 6 bases and at J to 4 bases, leaving 10 bases not matched to a gene. The CDR3 here is CASSLPRTSGKYEQYF. CDR3 in DNA: TGTGCCAGCAGCCTACCCCGGACTAGCGGGAAATACGAGCAGTACTTC.

This chain connects TRBV20-1 to TRBJ2-7; 10 positions agree with TRBD1. The CDR3 runs 14 residues. The ends lost 2 bases at V and 4 bases at J; junction bases unmatched: 5. The V gene's germline CDR1 is DFQATT and CDR2 SNEGSKA (reference sequence). CDR3 loop: CSARTDRGLYEQYF. CDR3 sequence (DNA): TGCAGTGCTAGAACCGACAGGGGGCTATACGAGCAGTACTTC.

This clonotype was found a few times. This sequence joins TRBV10-3 and TRBJ1-1, with 9 bases lining up with TRBD1. This CDR3 is built from 12 residues. Germline V gene sequence: CDR1 ENHRY, CDR2 SYGVKD. With V trimmed by 10 bases and J by 5 bases, 5 bases remained unmatched. Written as DNA, the CDR3 is TGTGCCAACGGACAGGGGTCGACTGAAGCTTTCTTT. Its protein is CANGQGSTEAFF.

The J gene is TRBJ2-7, the V gene TRBV9; a weak D match, TRBD1 (5 bases). Per the germline V gene, CDR1 is SGDLS and CDR2 is YYNGEE. The germline V and J ends were trimmed by 0 bases and 6 bases, with 13 bases remaining between them. The CDR3 runs to 14 residues. CDR3 sequence (DNA): TGTGCCAGCAGCGTAGGGGGCCGCCTAAGCGAGCAGTACTTC. It codes for CASSVGGRLSEQYF. The variable domain in full, completed from reference TRBV9 and TRBJ2-7, reads DSGVTQTPKHLITATGQRVTLRCSPRSGDLSVYWYQQSLDQGLQFLIQYYNGEERAKGNILERFSAQQFPDLHSELNLSSLELGDSALYFCASSVGGRLSEQYFGPGTRLTVT.

This clonotype was observed many times. V gene TRBV7-9 combines with J gene TRBJ1-2; the D gene is possibly TRBD1 (6 bases). Deletions cut 3 bases from V and 8 bases from J, with 19 bases between. The length of the CDR3 is 15 residues. Per germline, CDR1 SEHNR and CDR2 FQNEAQ (reference sequence). The CDR3 loop reads CASSLLQGPVGGYTF. For the CDR3, the DNA is TGTGCCAGCAGCTTGTTACAGGGACCTGTGGGAGGCTACACCTTC.

The chain employs TRBV28 and TRBJ2-4, with D possibly being TRBD1 (5 bases). Germline V lookup: CDR1 MDHEN, CDR2 SYDVKM. The CDR3 runs to 14 residues. V was pared by 2 bases and J by 7 bases, with 12 bases between. Here the CDR3 DNA reads TGTGCCAGCAGTTTAGATTCAGGGATGAACATTCAGTACTTC. It is translated as CASSLDSGMNIQYF.

This clonotype was counted a few times. In nucleotides, the CDR3 is TGCAGTGCTTTTGGGGAGGGGACTAATGAAAAACTGTTTTTT. It is translated as CSAFGEGTNEKLFF. The chain carries TRBV20-1 and TRBJ1-4, with D tentatively TRBD1 (5 bases). CDR1 is DFQATT, CDR2 SNEGSKA, per germline (reference sequence). V lost 5 bases to trimming and J lost 2 bases, with 12 bases between them. The CDR3 has 14 residues.

V is TRBV20-1 and J is TRBJ2-5; 12 bases map to TRBD2. The CDR3 covers 17 residues. The germline gives CDR1 DFQATT, CDR2 SNEGSKA (reference sequence). Trimming removed 1 base from V and 2 bases from J; junction bases left unmatched: 8. CDR3 in DNA: TGCAGTGCTAGAGGACTAGCGGGGGCCGTGGGACAAGAGACCCAGTACTTC. Residues: CSARGLAGAVGQETQYF.

This clonotype was counted at least ten times. This chain uses TRBV7-2 with TRBJ2-3; 13 bases are a match to TRBD2. The trim removed 3 bases at V and 1 base at J, leaving 1 base unmatched. This CDR3 has 16 residues. Germline V lookup: CDR1 SGHTA, CDR2 FQGNSA. Written as DNA, the CDR3 is TGTGCCAGCAGCTTTGGACTAGCGGGGGGCACAGATACGCAGTATTTT. This translates into CASSFGLAGGTDTQYF.

This clonotype occurred a few times. V usage is TRBV5-1 and J usage is TRBJ1-2, with 7 bases matching TRBD1. In germline, CDR1 is SGHRS, CDR2 YFSETQ. V shed 4 bases and J 3 bases; nucleotides not matched to a gene: 9. CDR3 size: 15 residues. The CDR3 DNA reads as TGCGCCAGCAGCCCAGGGACAGCTAAGGACTATGGCTACACCTTC. This gives the protein CASSPGTAKDYGYTF.

This clonotype was seen a handful of times. CDR3: CASTKTSGGTDTQYF. CDR3 sequence (DNA): TGTGCCAGCACCAAGACTAGCGGGGGAACAGATACGCAGTATTTT. The chain couples TRBV12-3 or TRBV12-4 to TRBJ2-3; 12 nucleotides align to TRBD2. After removal of 7 bases from V and 3 bases from J, the junction contained 5 bases not matched to a gene. This CDR3 spans 15 amino acids.

This clonotype was seen only a few times. J is TRBJ2-1 and V is TRBV28; 8 bases match TRBD1. Unmatched junction bases numbered 6, after V lost 2 bases and J lost 6 bases. Germline values: CDR1 MDHEN, CDR2 SYDVKM. The CDR3 spans 15 residues. The chain's CDR3 is CASSLLQGAANEQFF. The CDR3 coding sequence is TGTGCCAGCAGTTTACTGCAGGGGGCTGCCAATGAGCAGTTCTTC.

This clonotype occurred a few times. This chain links TRBV18 with TRBJ2-3; D is perhaps TRBD1 or TRBD2 (5 bases each). Germline V gives CDR1 KGHSH, CDR2 LQKENI. The CDR3 is 15 amino acids. Trimming pared 3 bases from V and 3 bases from J, leaving 13 bases between. The CDR3 DNA follows: TGTGCCAGCTCACCGCCAGGGACGGGGACAGATACGCAGTATTTT. It is translated as CASSPPGTGTDTQYF.

V gene TRBV4-1 combines with J gene TRBJ1-4; D gene unclear. This CDR3 is 15 amino acids long. Looked up from germline, CDR1 is MGHRA and CDR2 is YSYEKL. Trimming removed 3 bases from V and 0 bases from J, with 8 bases in between. The CDR3 region is CASSHLAATNEKLFF. CDR3 nucleotide sequence: TGCGCCAGCAGCCACCTGGCGGCAACTAATGAAAAACTGTTTTTT.

This rearrangement joins TRBV24-1 to TRBJ2-1, with 9 bases that match TRBD2. Germline CDR1 KGHDR, CDR2 SFDVKD. V lost 2 bases and J lost 4; bases outside the gene matches: 8. The CDR3 contains 17 residues. DNA for the CDR3: TGTGCCACCAGTGATTCCTATCTAGCGGGGAATTACAATGAGCAGTTCTTC. Translated, it gives CATSDSYLAGNYNEQFF.

This chain connects TRBV25-1 to TRBJ2-7, with 7 bases lining up with TRBD2. This CDR3 region has 11 residues. Germline V gene sequence: CDR1 MGHDK, CDR2 SYGVNS. J gave up 6 bases and V 11 bases, and 7 bases lay outside the gene matches. CDR3 in DNA: TGTGCCGCGGGGAGCGGGATCGAGCAGTACTTC. Its translation: CAAGSGIEQYF.

The chain links TRBV5-1 to TRBJ2-2, with 9 bases that match TRBD1. This CDR3 has 16 residues. Germline CDR1 SGHRS, CDR2 YFSETQ. V dropped 1 base and J dropped 7; count of bases not matched to a gene: 8. This CDR3 is CASSLKGQGGVGELFF. DNA for the CDR3: TGCGCCAGCAGCTTGAAGGGACAGGGTGGTGTCGGGGAGCTGTTTTTT.

This clonotype occurred a few times. V and J are TRBV7-2 and TRBJ2-1; 9 bases line up with TRBD2. With 5 bases clipped from V and 8 bases from J, the junction kept 10 bases outside the gene matches. Germline V gene sequence: CDR1 SGHTA, CDR2 FQGNSA. The CDR3 is 15 residues long. CDR3 nucleotides: TGTGCCAGCAGCCGTCTAGCGGGACCCAGCGATGAGCAGTTCTTC. It specifies CASSRLAGPSDEQFF.

This clonotype was recorded a few times. This sequence joins TRBV3-1 and TRBJ1-1; D remains unclear. This CDR3 is 14 amino acids long. V was cut by 4 bases and J by 0 bases, with 9 bases left in between. CDR1 LGHDT and CDR2 YNNKEL come from the germline V gene (reference sequence). The CDR3 nucleotides are TGTGCCAGCAGCCCTCCGGTCTTGAACACTGAAGCTTTCTTT. Protein product: CASSPPVLNTEAFF.

This clonotype was found a few times. The rearrangement uses TRBV12-3 or TRBV12-4 and TRBJ2-3; TRBD2 aligns across 8 bases. Losses at the gene ends were 6 bases for V and 2 bases for J; bases not matched to a gene: 10. The CDR3 has 16 residues. This CDR3 is CASRPLGTSLTDTQYF. The CDR3 DNA sequence: TGTGCCAGCAGACCACTCGGGACTAGTCTCACAGATACGCAGTATTTT.

This clonotype occurred a few times. The chain links TRBV7-8 to TRBJ2-3; 7 positions match TRBD1. This CDR3 has 18 amino acids. Unmatched junction bases numbered 21, after V lost 10 bases and J lost 2 bases. Germline CDR1 reads SGHVS; CDR2 reads FQNEAQ. The CDR3 is CATIPRRTGSNSTDTQYF. CDR3 coding DNA: TGTGCCACTATCCCCCGACGGACAGGCAGTAACTCCACAGATACGCAGTATTTT.